This is a list of T cell receptor beta chains from one sample in a study of blood T cell repertoires in COVID-19. TCRdb keeps only in-frame clones here, not all; method: immunoSEQ multiplex PCR. The table includes 55,000 to 65,000 clones, over 75% detected once. The sequenced material came from peripheral blood. The receptors shown here come from a man aged 55 to 69 with active or convalescent COVID-19. CDR3s leave out the opening cysteine and the closing phenylalanine or tryptophan. Fields, in order: J gene, V gene, CDR3 protein.

>TRBJ2-2|TRBV6-5
ASRTGLNTGELF
>TRBJ1-5|TRBV28
ASSFALSQPQH
>TRBJ2-1|TRBV3-1/TRBV3-2
ASLGDRGHYNEQF
>TRBJ2-1|TRBV5-1
ASSLWASLSYNEQF
>TRBJ1-1|TRBV12-3/TRBV12-4
ASSFQLNTEAF
>TRBJ1-4|TRBV7-8
ASSKRTAEKLF
>TRBJ2-7|TRBV6-5
ASRTGTGTYEQY
>TRBJ2-7|TRBV6-5
ASSLSGGPYEQY
>TRBJ1-1|TRBV5-1
ASRLGGMEAF
>TRBJ2-2|TRBV5-1
ASSLGVAVSTGELF
>TRBJ2-1|TRBV10-2
ASTRLADSYNEQF
>TRBJ2-5|TRBV7-7
ASSLVRGVQETQY
>TRBJ1-1|TRBV19
ASGGEGDRVETEAF
>TRBJ1-2|TRBV19
ASNKGVANNYGYT
>TRBJ2-3|TRBV5-4
ASSLRQNTDTQY
>TRBJ2-1|TRBV5-4
ASSSGTRLGDEQF
>TRBJ1-5|TRBV27
ASSSLDRGSNQPQH
>TRBJ1-6|TRBV19
ASSLRTGDNSPLH
>TRBJ1-2|TRBV6-5
ASSRVGGYGYT
>TRBJ1-1|TRBV4-1
ASSVQGEAF
>TRBJ2-5|TRBV5-4
ASSRGGQDVETQY
>TRBJ1-6|TRBV9
ASSSKGSGTVWSPLH
>TRBJ2-7|TRBV4-2
ASSRAEDRGGHEQY
>TRBJ2-7|TRBV11-2
ASSPQTGPSYEQY
>TRBJ2-7|TRBV28
ASRIGQGSQY
>TRBJ1-2|TRBV11-2
ASSLDLKQAHTYGYT
>TRBJ2-1|TRBV7-3
ASSFPPGEQF
>TRBJ2-1|TRBV18
ASSPNRGGHEQF
>TRBJ2-2|TRBV18
ASSPPGGGTGELF
>TRBJ2-5|TRBV12-5
ASGLESGGETQY
>TRBJ2-5|TRBV5-8
ASSLYRGLRLETQY
>TRBJ2-7|TRBV9
ASTLGTGAGEQY
>TRBJ1-6|TRBV5-1
ASSASSSAYNSPLH
>TRBJ2-7|TRBV5-4
ASSPGLAANEQY
>TRBJ1-5|TRBV2
ASSELSDQPQH
>TRBJ2-1|TRBV30
AWRGTGGNEQF
>TRBJ1-2|TRBV19
ASRQGRDYGYT
>TRBJ2-2|TRBV7-9
ASSFSELGELF
>TRBJ1-1|TRBV11-2
ASIGFPIGTENTEAF
>TRBJ2-3|TRBV20-1
SASWRGGTDTQY
>TRBJ2-5|TRBV5-6
ASSLPGTETQY
>TRBJ1-6|TRBV5-6
ASSLEQGNNSPLH
>TRBJ2-7|TRBV5-6
ASSFYGEQY
>TRBJ1-6|TRBV7-2
ASSFGTPNSPLH
>TRBJ1-5|TRBV28
ASSPGQGGQPQH
>TRBJ2-4|TRBV10-1
ATFSGQGPNIQY
>TRBJ2-7|TRBV5-6
ASSYDRHSYEQY
>TRBJ2-7|TRBV27
ASSLYSPAGSYEQY
>TRBJ2-5|TRBV27
ASSFGPPSGGAWETQY
>TRBJ2-7|TRBV5-4
ASSSRYGQDSYEQY
>TRBJ2-5|TRBV5-1
ASSLAGTEVVETQY
>TRBJ2-7|TRBV10-3
AISARTDDEQY
>TRBJ1-1|TRBV27
ASSPAPTGNTEAF
>TRBJ2-3|TRBV7-6
ASSPTSGLTDTQY
>TRBJ2-1|TRBV7-9
ASSPRVGQGAHEQF